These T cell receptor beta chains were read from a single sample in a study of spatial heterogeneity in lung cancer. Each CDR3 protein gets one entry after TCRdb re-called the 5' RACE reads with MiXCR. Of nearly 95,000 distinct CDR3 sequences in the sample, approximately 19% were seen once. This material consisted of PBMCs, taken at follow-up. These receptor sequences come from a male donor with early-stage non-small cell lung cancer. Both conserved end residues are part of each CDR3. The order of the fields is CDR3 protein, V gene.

CASSQTGGGQYF TRBV11-1
CASSLLPVDEQFF TRBV7-3
CASSPLQGQGNTIYF TRBV18
CSARKGPDTEAFF TRBV20-1
CSARDAYGLNTEAFF TRBV20-1
CSADRDRTYNEQFF TRBV20-1
CSANGQGETQYF TRBV20-1
CATSRGHTGMNTEAFF TRBV15
CAWSVKQSQTYGYTF TRBV30
CASSYTGNEETQYF TRBV6-5
CASSSPWGGDNEQFF TRBV12-3/TRBV12-4
CASSSQGGTSTDTQYF TRBV5-1
CASSLTLPLPDILAKNIQYF TRBV7-3
CASSAATSGEGGELFF TRBV7-9
CASSRRGLAGGTDTQYF TRBV7-2
CASSQDGRLNTEAFF TRBV4-3
CASSLDRGSGYTF TRBV5-1
CASSGTSGDTGELFF TRBV5-1
CASSSPRALGQPQHF TRBV6-2/TRBV6-3
CASRDPGRAGNTIYF TRBV5-5